Listed below are T cell receptor beta chains from one sample, sequenced in a study of CD8 T cells in ankylosing spondylitis. A single record per CDR3 protein comes from TCRdb applying MiXCR to the 5' RACE reads. The table has roughly 190,000 distinct CDR3 sequences, roughly 13% seen once. Sequencing input: blood, either unsorted or a sorted T cell fraction (not recorded which). The receptors were sampled from a male donor with ankylosing spondylitis or in good health (not recorded which). CDR3s include the opening cysteine and the closing phenylalanine or tryptophan. Each record gives: D gene, V gene, clone size, CDR3 length, J gene, CDR3 DNA, CDR3 protein. The D gene is left open where the match is weak. Where a row states a size, it is once, few, many or the class of an expanded clone; other rows omit it.

TRBD2	TRBV27	NA	16	TRBJ2-7	TGTGCCAGCAGTTTTTCGGGGCGGGGGGGCGCCTACGAGCAGTACTTC	CASSFSGRGGAYEQYF
TRBD2	TRBV6-5	few	16	TRBJ2-2	TGTGCCAGCAGTTACTCAAGCGGGGGGGCGAACCGGGAGCTGTTTTTT	CASSYSSGGANRELFF
NA	TRBV4-2	many	19	TRBJ2-1	TGTGCCAGCCCCTCAGGAGGGGCGCAGGGGGTTAGCACCTACAATGAGCAGTTCTTC	CASPSGGAQGVSTYNEQFF
NA	TRBV5-1	NA	15	TRBJ2-3	TGCGCCAGCAGCTTGGTGAGCCAGGACCCAGATACGCAGTATTTT	CASSLVSQDPDTQYF
TRBD2	TRBV5-4	few	14	TRBJ2-1	TGTGCCAGCAGCCGCCGGGACTATTACAATGAGCAGTTCTTC	CASSRRDYYNEQFF
NA	TRBV5-5	few	14	TRBJ2-7	TGTGCCAGCAGTATCACACAGGGCGCCTACGAGCAGTACTTC	CASSITQGAYEQYF
TRBD2	TRBV7-6	few	15	TRBJ2-1	TGTGCCAGCAGCCCAGAGGCGGGAGAAGCCCATGAGCAGTTCTTC	CASSPEAGEAHEQFF
TRBD2	TRBV20-1	NA	16	TRBJ2-4	TGCAGTGCAACTACTAGCGGGGGGATCGACAAAAACATTCAGTACTTC	CSATTSGGIDKNIQYF
TRBD1	TRBV9	NA	15	TRBJ1-1	TGTGCCAGCAGAGACGAACAGGGGGCGAACACTGAAGCTTTCTTT	CASRDEQGANTEAFF
NA	TRBV27	NA	14	TRBJ1-5	TGTGCCAGCAGTCCTAACGCCCTCGGACAGCCCCAGCATTTT	CASSPNALGQPQHF
NA	TRBV3-1	NA	14	TRBJ1-2	TGTGCCAGCAGCCAAGAGGGCAGCCTCTTGGGCTACACCTTC	CASSQEGSLLGYTF
TRBD2	TRBV6-5	NA	16	TRBJ2-2	TGTGCCAGCAGTTACGAACTAGCGGTAAACACCGGGGAGCTGTTTTTT	CASSYELAVNTGELFF
NA	TRBV15	few	13	TRBJ2-2	TGTGCCACCAGCCCTACCCTTGGGAGGGAGCTGTTTTTT	CATSPTLGRELFF
NA	TRBV5-1	many	11	TRBJ2-2	TGCGCCAGCAGCATCGGCTGGGAGCTGTTTTTT	CASSIGWELFF
NA	TRBV19	NA	14	TRBJ2-7	TGTGCCAGTAGCCCGGGACGGACCTCCTACGAGCAGTACTTC	CASSPGRTSYEQYF
TRBD2	TRBV4-2	NA	19	TRBJ2-5	TGTGCCAGCAGCCAAGAAGAGAAGTTCGGGGGGGGCATCCAAGAGACCCAGTACTTC	CASSQEEKFGGGIQETQYF
TRBD1	TRBV27	NA	12	TRBJ1-2	TGTGCCAGCTACAGGGGCTTGGGTGGCTACACCTTC	CASYRGLGGYTF
NA	TRBV4-1	NA	14	TRBJ1-5	TGCGCCAGCAGCATAATAGGTGGCAATCAGCCCCAGCATTTT	CASSIIGGNQPQHF
TRBD1	TRBV14	few	15	TRBJ2-7	TGTGCCAGCAGCCATCGACAGGGGGGGATTTACGAGCAGTACTTC	CASSHRQGGIYEQYF
NA	TRBV6-1	few	13	TRBJ1-2	TGTGCCAGCAGCCTGGGGGGGCGAAATGGCTACACCTTC	CASSLGGRNGYTF
TRBD2	TRBV20-1	NA	15	TRBJ2-3	TGCAGTGCTACCCGAGGACTAGCGGGGACAGATACGCAGTATTTT	CSATRGLAGTDTQYF
NA	TRBV7-6	few	14	TRBJ2-1	TGTGCCAGCAGCTTATCCAGGGTGCGGAATGAGCAGTTCTTC	CASSLSRVRNEQFF
TRBD1	TRBV5-1	many	14	TRBJ2-7	TGCGCCAGCAGCTCGGGGACAGGGTTGAACGAGCAGTACTTC	CASSSGTGLNEQYF
TRBD2	TRBV20-1	few	13	TRBJ2-7	TGCAGTGTAGCGCCTAGCGGTGGCTACGAGCAGTACTTC	CSVAPSGGYEQYF
NA	TRBV11-2	NA	15	TRBJ2-4	TGTGCCAGCAGCGGCGCCAACATAGCCAAAAACATTCAGTACTTC	CASSGANIAKNIQYF
NA	TRBV10-3	few	14	TRBJ2-3	TGTGCCATCAGCCCGGGGGTCGGGGCAGATACGCAGTATTTT	CAISPGVGADTQYF
TRBD2	TRBV27	NA	14	TRBJ2-7	TGTGCCAGCAGTTGGGGGGGAATCTCCTACGAGCAGTACTTC	CASSWGGISYEQYF
NA	TRBV9	NA	13	TRBJ1-2	TGTGCCAGCAGCACCTACCGGGGGGATGGCTACACCTTC	CASSTYRGDGYTF
NA	TRBV4-1	NA	15	TRBJ2-7	TGCGCCAGCAGCCAAGACCCCCGGACGGGCTACGAGCAGTACTTC	CASSQDPRTGYEQYF
NA	TRBV20-1	few	13	TRBJ2-7	TGCAGTGCTAGACCCCCAGGGGGGGGCGAGCAGTACTTC	CSARPPGGGEQYF
NA	TRBV27	NA	13	TRBJ2-2	TGTGCCAGCAGTTTATCATATGGCGGGGAGCTGTTTTTT	CASSLSYGGELFF
NA	TRBV3-1	NA	17	TRBJ1-1	TGTGCCAGCAGCCAAGTAGCGGGGGTTGGGGTGAACACTGAAGCTTTCTTT	CASSQVAGVGVNTEAFF
TRBD2	TRBV4-2	few	14	TRBJ2-2	TGTGCCAGCAGCCAAGATGGGGGGGTCGGGGAGCTGTTTTTT	CASSQDGGVGELFF
NA	TRBV9	NA	16	TRBJ1-2	TGTGCCAGCAGCCGACCCGAAACCTTTGCTAACTATGGCTACACCTTC	CASSRPETFANYGYTF
TRBD1	TRBV5-1	NA	14	TRBJ2-7	TGCGCCAGCTGCCTTGGGACAGGGTTTTGCGAGCAGTACTTC	CASCLGTGFCEQYF
TRBD2	TRBV7-2	few	16	TRBJ2-3	TGTGCCAGCAGCTTAGATGAACTAGCGGGAACAGATACGCAGTATTTT	CASSLDELAGTDTQYF
NA	TRBV18	NA	13	TRBJ1-6	TGTGCCAGCTCACCACGGACCAATTCACCCCTCCACTTT	CASSPRTNSPLHF
NA	TRBV3-1	few	17	TRBJ2-1	TGTGCCAGCAGCCAAGAGGGACTCCAACTCCCCTACAATGAGCAGTTCTTC	CASSQEGLQLPYNEQFF
TRBD1	TRBV15	NA	16	TRBJ1-3	TGTGCCACCAGCACCGGACAGGCCTATTCTGGAAACACCATATATTTT	CATSTGQAYSGNTIYF
TRBD2	TRBV7-9	NA	14	TRBJ2-7	TGTGCCAGCAGCGCGACTAGCGGGGGTTACGAGCAGTACTTC	CASSATSGGYEQYF
NA	TRBV29-1	NA	12	TRBJ2-7	TGCAGCGTTGAAGAATCGGTAGGAGAGCAGTACTTC	CSVEESVGEQYF
TRBD1	TRBV11-2	few	12	TRBJ1-6	TGTGCCAGCAGCCCGACAGGGGAAACCCTCCACTTT	CASSPTGETLHF
NA	TRBV5-1	NA	15	TRBJ2-3	TGCGCCAGCAGCTTGGTAGGAGCGCTCACAGATACGCAGTATTTT	CASSLVGALTDTQYF
TRBD1	TRBV6-1	few	16	TRBJ2-1	TGTGCCAGCACCGACTCCGGGACAGGGTATGACGATGAGCAGTTCTTC	CASTDSGTGYDDEQFF
TRBD2	TRBV4-1	NA	16	TRBJ2-3	TGCGCCAGCAGCCAAGTCCCACCGGGAGGGCCAGATACGCAGTATTTT	CASSQVPPGGPDTQYF
NA	TRBV5-1	NA	13	TRBJ2-1	TGCGCCAGCAGCTCCCCGCCGGCGCATGAGCAGTTCTTC	CASSSPPAHEQFF
TRBD2	TRBV4-1	NA	15	TRBJ2-7	TGCGCCAGCAGCCAAGTGAGCGGGAGCTCCTACGAGCAGTACTTC	CASSQVSGSSYEQYF
TRBD1	TRBV5-1	NA	15	TRBJ1-4	TGCGCCAGCAGCGTGGACAGGGGCGATAATGAAAAACTGTTTTTT	CASSVDRGDNEKLFF